What follows describes a single T cell receptor beta chain. What it binds is not known. V lost 5 bases, J lost 1 base, and 14 bases lay in between. The CDR3 loop spans 15 amino acids. Germline-derived CDR1 and CDR2 are SGHAT and FQDESV (reference sequence). These data originate in a study of shared clonotypes between healthy human individuals. Across the whole study: Each donor had three CD4 naive, three CD4 memory, two CD8 naive and one CD8 memory plate. Study-wide results and limits: How much donors shared clonotypes was expected to be affected by sequencing depth. Rarefaction showed that sequencing of sorted subsets was incomplete (despite large depth).

Naive CD8 populations comprised CD45RO-negative cells positively selected for CCR7, excluding terminally differentiated effector memory CD45RA+ cells. Across several immunoSEQ plates, the genomic DNA of each subset was split evenly. Assay: immunoSEQ multiplex PCR; the TCRdb copy retains only in-frame clones and omits some. The table lists around 1.9 million clones, approximately 94% of them singletons. Sequencing input: naive CD8+ T cells from PBMCs. The receptor was derived from a young man in good health. Some clones in this sample may be carry-over from other donors' samples. The chain couples TRBV11-1 to TRBJ2-5, with D possibly TRBD2 on 5 matching bases. In DNA, the CDR3 is TGTGCCAGCAGCCAAGCCGAGGGTATCCAAGAGACCCAGTACTTC. It yields the protein CASSQAEGIQETQYF.